A selection of T cell receptor beta chains follows, all from one sample in a study of OX40 agonist ivuxolimab in advanced cancers. Generated by immunoSEQ multiplex PCR, the TCRdb table keeps only in-frame clones and is missing some. Among approximately 76,000 clones listed, roughly 93% were seen once. Sequencing was performed on CD4+ or CD8+ T cells sorted from blood, taken in a trial of the OX40 agonist ivuxolimab. All receptors derive from an adult with an advanced solid tumor such as melanoma, head and neck, liver or kidney cancer. Both conserved end residues are part of each CDR3. Fields, in order: J gene, D gene, V gene, clone size, CDR3 DNA, CDR3 protein. A D gene is named only where the DNA matches it firmly. Rows give clone size only sometimes, using once, few, many, or a class for an expanded clone.

>TRBJ2-5|NA|TRBV15|NA
TGTGCCACCAGCAAACGACAGGTGACCCAGTACTTC
CATSKRQVTQYF
>TRBJ2-3|TRBD2|TRBV15|NA
TGTGCCACCAGCAGTCTAAGCGGGGTTCACACAGATACGCAGTATTTT
CATSSLSGVHTDTQYF
>TRBJ2-5|TRBD1|TRBV29-1|NA
TGCAGCGTTCCCCCGACAGGGAATAGTGAGACCCAGTACTTC
CSVPPTGNSETQYF
>TRBJ2-5|NA|TRBV27|once
TGTGCCAGCAGTTTATCTCCGGGTGGGTCGGAGACCCAGTACTTC
CASSLSPGGSETQYF
>TRBJ2-1|TRBD1|TRBV11-2|NA
TGTGCCAGCAGCCCCGAGGGGGCTAGCTACAATGAGCAGTTCTTC
CASSPEGASYNEQFF
>TRBJ1-1|NA|TRBV2|NA
TGTGCCAGCAGCCCCGACAGGTCCGGTCGGTATAGAGCTTTCTTT
CASSPDRSGRYRAFF
>TRBJ2-1|TRBD2|TRBV28|NA
TGTGCCAGCAGCCGTGGACTAGCGGGGGGCGAGCAGTTCTTC
CASSRGLAGGEQFF
>TRBJ1-2|NA|TRBV27|NA
TGTGCCAGCAGTTTGAGCCCTAGCTATGGCTACACCTTC
CASSLSPSYGYTF
>TRBJ2-3|NA|TRBV29-1|NA
TGCAGCGTTGAAATCTCCGATACGCAGTATTTT
CSVEISDTQYF
>TRBJ2-7|NA|TRBV29-1|NA
TGCAGCGTTGAAGAGGGAGCCAACTCCTACGAGCAGTACTTC
CSVEEGANSYEQYF
>TRBJ1-1|NA|TRBV27|NA
TGTGCCAGCAGTAAAGCCGTTTGGGGCATGAACACTGAAGCTTTCTTT
CASSKAVWGMNTEAFF
>TRBJ2-3|NA|TRBV4-2|once
TGTGCCAGCAGCCAAGAAATTAGCCTCACAGATACGCAGTATTTT
CASSQEISLTDTQYF
>TRBJ2-2|TRBD2|TRBV19|NA
TGTGCCAGTAGTATAAAACTAGCGGGAGGGGGCACCGGGGAGCTGTTTTTT
CASSIKLAGGGTGELFF
>TRBJ2-3|NA|TRBV30|NA
TGTGCCTGGAGTTCATTGAACACAGATACGCAGTATTTT
CAWSSLNTDTQYF
>TRBJ2-7|TRBD2|TRBV30|NA
TGTGCCTGGAGACTGGGAGCGGGGTTCGAGCAGTACTTC
CAWRLGAGFEQYF
>TRBJ2-7|NA|TRBV28|NA
TGTGCCAGCAGTTTAAGGTGGGGGGCAACCTACGAGCAGTACTTC
CASSLRWGATYEQYF
>TRBJ2-7|NA|TRBV5-1|NA
TGCGCCAGCAGCTTGGGTGGGCCCGTGGTGTTAGGCGAGCAGTACTTC
CASSLGGPVVLGEQYF
>TRBJ2-3|NA|TRBV27|NA
TGTGCCAGCAGTTTAGCCTATACCACAGATACGCAGTATTTT
CASSLAYTTDTQYF
>TRBJ1-1|NA|TRBV4-1|NA
TGCGCCAGCAGCCATGCGGGGGCGACTGAAGCTTTCTTT
CASSHAGATEAFF
>TRBJ1-1|NA|TRBV2|NA
TGTGCCAGCGGAGTTCGTAGAGGGGGGGACACTGAAGCTTTCTTT
CASGVRRGGDTEAFF
>TRBJ1-1|NA|TRBV10-3|NA
TGTGCCATCAGTGACAGGTATGAAGCTTTCTTT
CAISDRYEAFF
>TRBJ2-7|TRBD1|TRBV6-5|NA
TGTGCCAGCAGCGGGACAGGGGGTTTGTACGAGCAGTACTTC
CASSGTGGLYEQYF
>TRBJ2-7|NA|TRBV14|NA
TGTGCCAGCAGCCAAGATCTTAGGAAGGGTCTCTACGAGCAGTACTTC
CASSQDLRKGLYEQYF
>TRBJ2-5|NA|TRBV18|NA
TGTGCCAGCTCACGCGACGGGGAGACCCAGTACTTC
CASSRDGETQYF
>TRBJ2-3|TRBD1|TRBV9|NA
TGTGCCAGCAGCGCCTGGACAGGGGTCAGCGATACGCAGTATTTT
CASSAWTGVSDTQYF
>TRBJ1-3|NA|TRBV29-1|NA
TGCAGCGTTGACGGGGGGTTTTCTGGAAACACCATATATTTT
CSVDGGFSGNTIYF
>TRBJ2-5|NA|TRBV6-5|NA
TGTGCCACCTGGGCCTTGGGGGAGACCCAGTACTTC
CATWALGETQYF
>TRBJ2-7|NA|TRBV27|NA
TGTGCCAGCAGTTTAAGTGGGGGCGCCTCCTACGAGCAGTACTTC
CASSLSGGASYEQYF
>TRBJ2-7|NA|TRBV28|NA
TGTGCCAGCAGTTTACAGGTGCACACCTACGAGCAGTACTTC
CASSLQVHTYEQYF
>TRBJ2-3|NA|TRBV5-8|NA
TGTGCCAGCAGCTTGGAGGCAGGGTTGTTGACAGATACGCAGTATTTT
CASSLEAGLLTDTQYF
>TRBJ2-7|NA|TRBV29-1|NA
TGCAGCGTTCGAAATTACGAGCAGTACTTC
CSVRNYEQYF
>TRBJ1-1|NA|TRBV19|NA
TGTGCCAGTACCCTATTTGGAGGGAGTAGGACTGAAGCTTTCTTT
CASTLFGGSRTEAFF
>TRBJ1-1|NA|TRBV5-8|NA
TGTGCCAGCAGGTCCCTAGGGACCGCGAACACTGAAGCTTTCTTT
CASRSLGTANTEAFF
>TRBJ1-2|NA|TRBV14|NA
TGTGCCAGCAGCCAATACGCGGGGGCCAACTATGGCTACACCTTC
CASSQYAGANYGYTF
>TRBJ1-4|NA|TRBV25-1|NA
TGTGCCAGCAGTGATTGGGGAGAAAATGAAAAACTGTTTTTT
CASSDWGENEKLFF
>TRBJ1-1|NA|TRBV6-1|few
TGTGCCAGCCTTTACAGCTTGAACACTGAAGCTTTCTTT
CASLYSLNTEAFF
>TRBJ1-5|NA|TRBV28|NA
TGTGCCAGCAGTTTGGATGCGGTGAATCAGCCCCAGCATTTT
CASSLDAVNQPQHF
>TRBJ1-2|TRBD1|TRBV29-1|NA
TGCAGCGTTCCGGGACAGGGGGGCTATGGCTACACCTTC
CSVPGQGGYGYTF
>TRBJ1-1|NA|TRBV2|NA
TGTGCCTGCAAGGGGGGGACTGAAGCTTTCTTT
CACKGGTEAFF
>TRBJ2-3|NA|TRBV9|NA
TGTGCCAGCAGCGTAGTAGGGTCCCTCACAGATACGCAGTATTTT
CASSVVGSLTDTQYF
>TRBJ1-6|NA|TRBV2|NA
TGTGCCAGCAGTGAAGCGCACCCCCATAATTCACCCCTCCACTTT
CASSEAHPHNSPLHF
>TRBJ1-4|NA|TRBV2|NA
TGTGCCAGCAGCGCTCCCCTATTCGGGGAATTAGAGGAAAAACTGTTTTTT
CASSAPLFGELEEKLFF
>TRBJ2-5|NA|TRBV11-3|NA
TGTGCCAGCAGCTTGACAGTTCAAGAGACCCAGTACTTC
CASSLTVQETQYF
>TRBJ2-7|NA|TRBV28|NA
TGTGCCAGCAGTTCAACAGTACGGGGCTACGAGCAGTACTTC
CASSSTVRGYEQYF
>TRBJ2-7|NA|TRBV10-3|once
TGTGCCATCAGCGCGACAGATTACTACGAGCAGTACTTC
CAISATDYYEQYF
>TRBJ2-7|NA|TRBV9|NA
TGTGCCAGCAGCGTAGGCGTAGCCTCCTACGAGCAGTACTTC
CASSVGVASYEQYF
>TRBJ2-5|NA|TRBV10-1|NA
TGCGCCAGCAGTTCTGGCAGCCAAGAGACCCAGTACTTC
CASSSGSQETQYF
>TRBJ1-1|NA|TRBV7-9|NA
TGTGCCAGCAGCTTAGTATGGGGAGGCACTGAAGCTTTCTTT
CASSLVWGGTEAFF
>TRBJ2-3|TRBD2|TRBV27|NA
TGTGCCAGCAGTTTGACTAGCGCCCTTTGGGATACGCAGTATTTT
CASSLTSALWDTQYF
>TRBJ2-7|NA|TRBV2|NA
TGTGCCAGCAGTGACCAACAGGAGTTGAGCTCCTACGAGCAGTACTTC
CASSDQQELSSYEQYF
>TRBJ2-5|NA|TRBV10-1|NA
TGCGCCAGCAGTGAGTCCAGAGGGGAAAAGACCCAGTACTTC
CASSESRGEKTQYF
>TRBJ2-7|TRBD2|TRBV6-6|NA
TGTGCCAGCGTAAGCGGGAGTTCTCACGAGCAGTACTTC
CASVSGSSHEQYF
>TRBJ1-1|NA|TRBV5-1|NA
TGCGCCAGCAGCTTGGTCGGGGGTGGAACTGAAGCTTTCTTT
CASSLVGGGTEAFF